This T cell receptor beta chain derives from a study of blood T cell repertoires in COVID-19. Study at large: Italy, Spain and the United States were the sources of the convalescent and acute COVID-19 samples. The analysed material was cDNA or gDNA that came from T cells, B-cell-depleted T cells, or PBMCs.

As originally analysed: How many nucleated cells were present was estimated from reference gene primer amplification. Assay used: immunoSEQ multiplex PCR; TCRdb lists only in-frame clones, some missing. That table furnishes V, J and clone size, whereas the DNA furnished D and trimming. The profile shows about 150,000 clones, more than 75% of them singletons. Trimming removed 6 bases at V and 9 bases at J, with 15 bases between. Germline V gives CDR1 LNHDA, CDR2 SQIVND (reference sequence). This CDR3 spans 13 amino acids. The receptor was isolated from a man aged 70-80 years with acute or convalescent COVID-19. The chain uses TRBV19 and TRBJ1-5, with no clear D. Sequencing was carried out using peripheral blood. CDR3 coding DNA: TGTGCCAGTAGCACCCCCCCGGGGAGGCCCCAGCATTTT. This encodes CASSTPPGRPQHF.